These 22 T cell receptor beta chains originate from one sample sequenced in a study of tumor-infiltrating lymphocytes in localized non-small cell lung cancer. The repertoire was sequenced with immunoSEQ multiplex PCR; TCRdb's copy has only in-frame clones and lacks some. Seen here are under 25,000 clones, roughly 63% observed once, and the top ten hold under 15%. Sequencing was performed on lung tumor tissue. The receptors were sampled from a human donor with non-small cell lung cancer.

V is TRBV11-3 and J is TRBJ2-5; 12 bases agree with TRBD1. The germline V gene has CDR1 SGHNT and CDR2 YENEEA. The CDR3 covers 16 residues. J lost 4 bases, V lost 5 bases, and 8 bases had no gene match. Here the CDR3 reads CASSRGDRGRGETQYF. As DNA, the CDR3 is TGTGCCAGCAGCCGAGGGGACAGGGGGCGAGGAGAGACCCAGTACTTC.

The chain combines TRBV7-9 with TRBJ2-1; D is perhaps TRBD1 (5 bases). V shed 0 bases and J shed 3 bases, with 9 bases lying between them. Germline CDR1 reads SEHNR; CDR2 reads FQNEAQ (reference sequence). The CDR3 is 15 residues long. The CDR3 loop is CASSLAYRIYNEQFF. Here the CDR3 DNA reads TGTGCCAGCAGCTTAGCCTACAGGATCTACAATGAGCAGTTCTTC.

The chain recombines TRBV30 with TRBJ2-2, with TRBD2 matching 12 bases. This CDR3 comprises 14 residues. V was clipped by 8 bases and J by 7 bases; unmatched bases: 8. Germline V gives CDR1 GTSNPN, CDR2 SVGIG (reference sequence). Here the CDR3 reads CARTSGKTVGELFF. In nucleotides, the CDR3 is TGTGCCAGGACTAGCGGGAAGACGGTCGGGGAGCTGTTTTTT. Full variable domain (missing parts from reference TRBV30 and TRBJ2-2): SQTIHQWPATLVQPVGSPLSLECTVEGTSNPNLYWYRQAAGRGLQLLFYSVGIGQISSEVPQNLSASRPQDRQFILSSKKLLLSDSGFYLCARTSGKTVGELFFGEGSRLTVL.

The gene calls are TRBV5-6 and TRBJ2-3, with 8 positions matching TRBD1. Germline CDR1 reads SGHDT; CDR2 reads YYEEEE. J lost 6 bases, V lost 1 base, and 1 base had no gene match. The CDR3 consists of 13 residues. CDR3 protein: CASSLRQGDTQYF. CDR3 bases: TGTGCCAGCAGCTTGCGACAGGGGGATACGCAGTATTTT.

The chain is built from TRBV7-9 and TRBJ2-2; unclear D gene. The V and J ends lost 3 bases and 6 bases respectively, with 5 bases between them. Germline assignment: CDR1 SEHNR and CDR2 FQNEAQ (reference sequence). CDR3 length: 12 amino acids. The CDR3 sequence is CASSFNPGELFF. In DNA, the CDR3 is TGTGCCAGCAGCTTTAATCCCGGGGAGCTGTTTTTT.

CDR3 bases: TGCGCCAGCAGTTCTGATCGGGGGACTAACGGCTACACCTTC. Amino acid sequence: CASSSDRGTNGYTF. This sequence joins TRBV5-1 and TRBJ1-2, with D possibly being TRBD1 (5 bases). Germline V gene data show CDR1 as SGHRS and CDR2 as YFSETQ. Trimming left V 5 bases short and J 8 bases short, with 19 bases between. The CDR3 covers 14 residues. Full variable domain (outside the CDR3, taken from reference TRBV5-1 and TRBJ1-2): KAGVTQTPRYLIKTRGQQVTLSCSPISGHRSVSWYQQTPGQGLQFLFEYFSETQRNKGNFPGRFSGRQFSNSRSEMNVSTLELGDSALYLCASSSDRGTNGYTFGSGTRLTVV.

This clone was seen a handful of times. V usage is TRBV9 and J usage is TRBJ2-1; 16 bases fit TRBD2. The germline V gene encodes CDR1 SGDLS and CDR2 YYNGEE. The CDR3 totals 19 residues. J lost 7 bases, V lost 0 bases, and 10 bases had no gene match. The CDR3 bases are TGTGCCAGCAGCGTAGTTGGGACTAGCGGGAGGGCCTTGGGAAATGAGCAGTTCTTC. Amino acids: CASSVVGTSGRALGNEQFF.

The rearrangement joins TRBV5-4 to TRBJ1-2, with a weak D call TRBD1 (5 bases). The V gene lost 0 bases and the J gene lost 2 bases, with 8 bases spanning the gap. Germline CDR1 is SGHNT and CDR2 is YYREEE (reference sequence). The CDR3 runs to 14 residues. This chain's CDR3 is CASSLDRKNYGYTF. CDR3 DNA: TGTGCCAGCAGCTTGGACAGGAAAAACTATGGCTACACCTTC.

The CDR3 sequence: CASSMGRTSYEQYF. Written as DNA, the CDR3 is TGTGCCAGTAGTATGGGGCGGACTTCCTACGAGCAGTACTTC. V and J are TRBV19 and TRBJ2-7; D is perhaps TRBD1 or TRBD2 (5 bases each). Trimming took 3 bases from V and 1 from J, leaving 10 bases between them. Germline values: CDR1 LNHDA, CDR2 SQIVND (reference sequence). The CDR3 covers 14 residues.

This clone was detected only once. This CDR3 reads CASSKDNEQFF. The CDR3, as DNA: TGTGCCAGCAGTAAGGACAATGAGCAGTTCTTC. V is TRBV2 and J is TRBJ2-1; D unclear. Germline assignment: CDR1 SNHLY and CDR2 FYNNEI. This CDR3 is 11 amino acids long. With 5 bases removed from V and 5 bases from J, the gap between germline ends came to 4 bases. The full variable domain, with the rest looked up from reference TRBV2 and TRBJ2-1, is EPEVTQTPSHQVTQMGQEVILRCVPISNHLYFYWYRQILGQKVEFLVSFYNNEISEKSEIFDDQFSVERPDGSNFTLKIRSTKLEDSAMYFCASSKDNEQFFGPGTRLTVL.

CDR3 nucleotide sequence: TGTGCCTGGAGTCGGATAGCGGGAGGGTACACAGATACGCAGTATTTT. Protein sequence: CAWSRIAGGYTDTQYF. The chain has TRBV30 and TRBJ2-3, with 11 bases identical to TRBD2. The CDR3 has 16 residues. Germline V gene sequence: CDR1 GTSNPN, CDR2 SVGIG (reference sequence). The V gene end was trimmed by 2 bases and the J gene end by 2 bases; junction bases not matched to a gene: 6.

This chain uses TRBV5-1 with TRBJ2-1; D remains ambiguous. Germline values: CDR1 SGHRS, CDR2 YFSETQ. The CDR3 spans 15 residues. With 0 bases removed from V and 5 bases from J, the gap between germline ends came to 12 bases. CDR3 DNA sequence: TGCGCCAGCAGCTTGGGCGCGCGCCTCCACAATGAGCAGTTCTTC. This translates into CASSLGARLHNEQFF.

This clone turned up a few times. V and J are TRBV7-3 and TRBJ2-2, with D hard to call. V lost 0 bases and J 6 bases, leaving 5 bases between the germline ends. This CDR3 has 13 amino acids. Germline loops: CDR1 SGHTA, CDR2 FQGTGA. CDR3 region: CASSLTKAGELFF. The CDR3 DNA is TGTGCCAGCAGCTTAACAAAGGCCGGGGAGCTGTTTTTT.

V is TRBV7-2 and J is TRBJ2-5; 9 positions match TRBD2. The CDR3 covers 15 residues. The V and J ends lost 4 bases and 5 bases, in that order; junction bases with no gene match: 8. CDR1 is SGHTA and CDR2 is FQGNSA in the germline V gene. The CDR3 spells CASSYLAGVLETQYF. The CDR3, as DNA: TGTGCCAGCAGCTACTTAGCGGGAGTATTGGAGACCCAGTACTTC. The variable domain in full, with the rest retrieved from reference TRBV7-2 and TRBJ2-5, is GAGVSQSPSNKVTEKGKDVELRCDPISGHTALYWYRQSLGQGLEFLIYFQGNSAPDKSGLPSDRFSAERTGGSVSTLTIQRTQQEDSAVYLCASSYLAGVLETQYFGPGTRLLVL.

Here the CDR3 reads CASSLGNRASGELFF. In DNA, the CDR3 is TGTGCCAGCAGCTTGGGGAACAGGGCAAGCGGGGAGCTGTTTTTT. The chain joins TRBV5-6 to TRBJ2-2, with D possibly TRBD1 on 6 matching bases. The CDR3 has 15 amino acids. Per the germline V gene, CDR1 is SGHDT and CDR2 is YYEEEE. Trimming removed 0 bases from V and 7 bases from J, with 13 bases in between.

The chain joins TRBV5-5 to TRBJ2-7; 7 bases are a match to TRBD2. The CDR3 contains 15 residues. With 1 base clipped from V and 2 bases from J, the junction kept 6 bases outside the gene matches. CDR1 SGHKS and CDR2 YYEKEE come from the germline V gene (reference sequence). CDR3 in amino acids: CASSLYSGATYEQYF. Here the CDR3 DNA reads TGTGCCAGCAGCTTGTACAGCGGGGCGACCTACGAGCAGTACTTC.

The chain uses TRBV5-1 and TRBJ2-2; D might be TRBD2 (7 bases). Germline V gene sequence: CDR1 SGHRS, CDR2 YFSETQ. The V gene lost 4 bases and the J gene lost 2 bases, with 21 bases spanning the gap. The CDR3 is 18 amino acids. The CDR3: CASSPSWGLAVNTGELFF. The CDR3 DNA reads as TGCGCCAGCAGCCCATCATGGGGGCTAGCGGTTAACACCGGGGAGCTGTTTTTT.

This clone appeared once. This chain links TRBV19 with TRBJ2-1, with a possible D match to TRBD2 (5 bases). Trimming removed 7 bases at V and 6 bases at J, with 13 bases between. CDR3 size: 13 residues. CDR1 is LNHDA and CDR2 is SQIVND in the germline V gene (reference sequence). CDR3 region: CASTPDFGNEQFF. The DNA of the CDR3 is TGTGCCAGTACCCCGGACTTTGGCAATGAGCAGTTCTTC.

The chain is built from TRBV5-1 and TRBJ1-2; TRBD1 is a possible D gene (5 bases). Trimming took off 0 bases at V and 2 bases at J, with 11 bases between the two ends. The CDR3 has 15 amino acids. Germline CDR1 is SGHRS and CDR2 is YFSETQ. The CDR3, as DNA: TGCGCCAGCAGCTTGGAGTGGGGGAGCAACTATGGCTACACCTTC. It translates to CASSLEWGSNYGYTF.

The chain couples TRBV28 to TRBJ1-2; the match to TRBD1 covers 8 bases. The V segment lost 3 bases and the J segment 6 bases; nucleotides outside the gene matches: 9. This CDR3 spans 15 amino acids. Germline loops: CDR1 MDHEN, CDR2 SYDVKM. CDR3 nucleotides: TGTGCCAGCAGTTTGCCGGACAGGGTGTCCCATGGCTACACCTTC. Its translation: CASSLPDRVSHGYTF.

The gene calls are TRBV7-8 and TRBJ2-7; 7 nucleotides line up with TRBD1. The germline gives CDR1 SGHVS, CDR2 FQNEAQ. The CDR3 length is 15 residues. Trimming removed 5 bases from V and 2 bases from J; junction bases left unmatched: 9. The CDR3 protein is CASSPTTGPTYEQYF. The CDR3 nucleotides read TGTGCCAGCAGCCCGACGACAGGGCCAACCTACGAGCAGTACTTC.

The rearrangement joins TRBV2 to TRBJ1-5; 10 bases map to TRBD1. V lost 5 bases to trimming and J lost 2 bases; unmatched junction nucleotides: 12. The CDR3 consists of 18 residues. Germline V gene data show CDR1 as SNHLY and CDR2 as FYNNEI. CDR3 protein: CASSTSGQGTGRNQPQHF. The CDR3 DNA reads as TGTGCCAGCAGTACCTCGGGACAGGGGACCGGACGCAATCAGCCCCAGCATTTT.